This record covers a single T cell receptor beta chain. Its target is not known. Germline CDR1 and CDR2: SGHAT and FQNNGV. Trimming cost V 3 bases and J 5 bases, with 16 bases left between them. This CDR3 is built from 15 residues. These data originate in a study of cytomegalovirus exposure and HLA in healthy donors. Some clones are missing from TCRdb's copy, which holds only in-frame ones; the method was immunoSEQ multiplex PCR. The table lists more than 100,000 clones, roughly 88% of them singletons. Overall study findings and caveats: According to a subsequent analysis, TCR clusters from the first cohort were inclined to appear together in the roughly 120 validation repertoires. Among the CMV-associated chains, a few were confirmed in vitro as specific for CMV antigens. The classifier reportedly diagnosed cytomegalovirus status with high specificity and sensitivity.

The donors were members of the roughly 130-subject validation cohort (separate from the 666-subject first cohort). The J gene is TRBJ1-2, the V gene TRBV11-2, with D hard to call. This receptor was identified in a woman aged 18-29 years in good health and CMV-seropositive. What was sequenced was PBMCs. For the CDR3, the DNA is TGTGCCAGCAGCTTTTCAGTCTCCACTAGATATGGCTACACCTTC. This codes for CASSFSVSTRYGYTF.